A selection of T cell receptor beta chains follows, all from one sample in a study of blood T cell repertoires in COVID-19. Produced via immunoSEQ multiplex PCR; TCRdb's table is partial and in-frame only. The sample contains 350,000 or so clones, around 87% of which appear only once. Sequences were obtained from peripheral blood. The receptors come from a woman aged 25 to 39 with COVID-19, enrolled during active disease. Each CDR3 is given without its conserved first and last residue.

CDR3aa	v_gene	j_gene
ASSFGGNQETQY	TRBV5-1	TRBJ2-5
ASSSSGQTYEQY	TRBV19	TRBJ2-7
ASSRRLSSYNEQF	TRBV6-6	TRBJ2-1
ASRTLGSYEQY	TRBV27	TRBJ2-7
ASSFAGRPWDEQY	TRBV5-6	TRBJ2-7
ASSRRGIVQETQY	TRBV18	TRBJ2-5
ASSLVTLGYYEQY	TRBV7-2	TRBJ2-7
ASSCGTPLSETQETQY	TRBV5-6	TRBJ2-5
ATSRVLAGVTGELF	TRBV15	TRBJ2-2
ASSRTGGSMNTEAF	TRBV11-2	TRBJ1-1
ASSSQGEEGYT	TRBV5-4	TRBJ1-2
ASSHATGRRAPLH	TRBV23-1	TRBJ1-6
SPSGTDTQY	TRBV20-1	TRBJ2-3
ASNGAGQSPLH	TRBV2	TRBJ1-6
ASSDMGVILGGELF	TRBV2	TRBJ2-2
ASSYGFPLQYEQY	TRBV6-5	TRBJ2-7
ASSLDTGGQPQH	TRBV11-2	TRBJ1-5
ASSLGVTNTGELF	TRBV5-1	TRBJ2-2
SGRQGITEAF	TRBV29-1	TRBJ1-1
ASSLGTRTGELF	TRBV7-6	TRBJ2-2
ASSLGLAGEETQY	TRBV5-4	TRBJ2-5
ASSQVTGSNQPQH	TRBV4-1	TRBJ1-5
ASSPLAGGPGNEQF	TRBV7-2	TRBJ2-1
ASSFDGFYEQY	TRBV5-1	TRBJ2-7
SVSLAGGADTQY	TRBV29-1	TRBJ2-3
ASSQGTDITDTQY	TRBV4-2	TRBJ2-3
ASLAGKVQY	TRBV2	TRBJ2-7
ASSFRSAWDRASSGANVLT	TRBV5-1	TRBJ2-6
ASKAQRGSYEQY	TRBV19	TRBJ2-7
ASSLDSRSTDTQY	TRBV7-7	TRBJ2-3
ASSLRLGHEKLF	TRBV5-1	TRBJ1-4
TSVAPGLGVESQPQH	TRBV1	TRBJ1-5
AWSSGQGAMNTEAF	TRBV30	TRBJ1-1
ASSGGANYGYT	TRBV9	TRBJ1-2
AWSPRETQY	TRBV30	TRBJ2-5
ASSNGEGNQPQH	TRBV5-1	TRBJ1-5
ASSTKGGLYSNQPQH	TRBV21-1	TRBJ1-5
ASSYRGQGGSPLH	TRBV6-6	TRBJ1-6
SERRGRETQY	TRBV29-1	TRBJ2-5
ASSLGFGNGYT	TRBV7-9	TRBJ1-2
ASSHGTGGAGANVLT	TRBV2	TRBJ2-6
ASIQEGYTDTQY	TRBV28	TRBJ2-3
ASSPLADYGYT	TRBV11-2	TRBJ1-2
ASSSRTGDGYT	TRBV6-2/TRBV6-3	TRBJ1-2
ASNRPYEETQY	TRBV2	TRBJ2-5